Following are 27 T cell receptor beta chains from one sample sequenced in a study of shared clonotypes between healthy human individuals. TCRdb's table, derived via immunoSEQ multiplex PCR, lists solely in-frame clones and lacks some. The sample has over a million clones; just under 99% are singletons. The material sequenced was naive CD4+ T cells sorted from blood. Described subset: CD45RA+ positively selected. Receptors were obtained from a man aged 25 to 40 in good health.

J is TRBJ2-5 and V is TRBV5-1; D may be TRBD1 (6 bases). CDR3 size: 14 residues. Germline V gives CDR1 SGHRS, CDR2 YFSETQ. Trimming pared 6 bases from V and 5 bases from J, leaving 17 bases between. CDR3: CASTTQGVGETQYF. The CDR3 coding sequence is TGCGCCAGCACCACACAGGGTGTTGGGGAGACCCAGTACTTC.

The gene calls are TRBV11-2 and TRBJ1-5; no clear D gene. From germline, CDR1 is SGHAT and CDR2 FQNNGV. This CDR3 has 13 residues. V lost 5 bases, J lost 5 bases, and 10 bases lay in between. In nucleotides, the CDR3 is TGTGCCAGCAGCCTTTTCTATGATCAGCCCCAGCATTTT. Amino acids: CASSLFYDQPQHF.

The chain has TRBV18 and TRBJ2-7; no firm D call. The CDR3 sequence is 13 residues long. Germline values: CDR1 KGHSH, CDR2 LQKENI. The ends were cut back, 3 bases at V and 2 bases at J, with 8 bases in the middle. This chain's CDR3 is CASSPQSTYEQYF. In nucleotides, the CDR3 is TGTGCCAGCTCACCGCAGAGTACCTACGAGCAGTACTTC. The entire variable domain, with the rest obtained from reference TRBV18 and TRBJ2-7, is as follows: NAGVMQNPRHLVRRRGQEARLRCSPMKGHSHVYWYRQLPEEGLKFMVYLQKENIIDESGMPKERFSAEFPKEGPSILRIQQVVRGDSAAYFCASSPQSTYEQYFGPGTRLTVT.

This clone was recorded once. The chain couples TRBV28 to TRBJ2-5; TRBD1 matches 10 bases. The ends lost 4 bases at V and 0 bases at J; junction bases unmatched: 5. The germline gives CDR1 MDHEN, CDR2 SYDVKM. This CDR3 has 16 amino acids. CDR3 residues: CASSSPGTGDQETQYF. CDR3 nucleotide sequence: TGTGCCAGCAGTTCCCCCGGGACAGGGGACCAAGAGACCCAGTACTTC. Filled out from reference TRBV28 and TRBJ2-5, the complete variable domain reads DVKVTQSSRYLVKRTGEKVFLECVQDMDHENMFWYRQDPGLGLRLIYFSYDVKMKEKGDIPEGYSVSREKKERFSLILESASTNQTSMYLCASSSPGTGDQETQYFGPGTRLLVL.

The chain joins TRBV5-3 to TRBJ2-3; 13 bases are shared with TRBD2. TRBV5-3 is designated an ORF whose function remains uncertain. J gave up 1 base and V 1 base, and 6 bases lay outside the gene matches. This CDR3 comprises 18 residues. The CDR3, as DNA: TGTGCCAGAAGCTTGACTAGCGGGAGGGCTTTAGGCACAGATACGCAGTATTTT. It is translated as CARSLTSGRALGTDTQYF.

The rearrangement links TRBV6-6 to TRBJ1-5; no firm D call. Per germline, CDR1 MNHNY and CDR2 SVGAGI (reference sequence). V was clipped by 7 bases and J by 0 bases, with 10 bases between them. The CDR3 runs 14 residues. The CDR3: CASNHQFSNQPQHF. Here the CDR3 DNA reads TGTGCCAGCAACCATCAATTTAGCAATCAGCCCCAGCATTTT.

The chain is built from TRBV5-8 and TRBJ1-1; TRBD1 might be the D (6 bases). Trimming took 3 bases from V and 1 from J, leaving 16 bases between them. CDR1 and CDR2 from the germline V gene are SGHTS and YDEGEE. CDR3 length equals 16 residues. DNA for the CDR3: TGTGCCAGCAGCTCGTTTTGGGGACACAGGAACACTGAAGCTTTCTTT. This codes for CASSSFWGHRNTEAFF. The full variable domain, with the rest looked up from reference TRBV5-8 and TRBJ1-1, is EAGVTQSPTHLIKTRGQQATLRCSPISGHTSVYWYQQALGLGLQFLLWYDEGEERNRGNFPPRFSGRQFPNYSSELNVNALELEDSALYLCASSSFWGHRNTEAFFGQGTRLTVV.

J is TRBJ2-1 and V is TRBV4-1, with D hard to call. Looked up from germline, CDR1 is MGHRA and CDR2 is YSYEKL. Trimming cost V 4 bases and J 4 bases, with 8 bases left between them. The CDR3 extends over 13 amino acids. The CDR3 protein is CASSRSEYNEQFF. The DNA for the CDR3 is TGCGCCAGCAGCCGCTCCGAATACAATGAGCAGTTCTTC.

The rearrangement links TRBV9 to TRBJ2-7; D is uncertain. Trimming left V 4 bases short and J 0 bases short, with 8 bases between. Germline V gene data show CDR1 as SGDLS and CDR2 as YYNGEE. This CDR3 has 13 residues. The CDR3 sequence is CASSKTASYEQYF. The CDR3 DNA sequence: TGTGCCAGCAGCAAGACGGCCTCCTACGAGCAGTACTTC.

A note on this clone: Relative to the germline gene, one junction end is altered; a read error may explain this. The rearrangement uses TRBV7-9 and TRBJ2-4; 7 positions agree with TRBD1. The CDR3 is 13 residues long. The germline gives CDR1 SEHNR, CDR2 FQNEAQ (reference sequence). The CDR3 sequence is CASSPEWGQPDDF. CDR3 sequence (DNA): TGTGCCAGCAGCCCTGAATGGGGACAGCCAGATGACTTC.

The chain carries TRBV28 and TRBJ2-7; 9 bases agree with TRBD2. From germline, CDR1 is MDHEN and CDR2 SYDVKM. The trim removed 6 bases at V and 1 base at J, leaving 7 bases unmatched. The CDR3 covers 15 residues. The CDR3 DNA is TGTGCCAGCAGGCTCTTAGCGGGAGAATCCTACGAGCAGTACTTC. Protein: CASRLLAGESYEQYF.

This chain connects TRBV11-1 to TRBJ2-7; 7 bases map to TRBD2. With 0 bases clipped from V and 4 bases from J, the junction kept 6 bases outside the gene matches. The germline V gene has CDR1 SGHAT and CDR2 FQDESV (reference sequence). The CDR3 length is 15 residues. CDR3: CASSLAGGDSYEQYF. The CDR3 nucleotides are TGTGCCAGCAGCTTAGCGGGAGGGGACTCGTACGAGCAGTACTTC.

V usage is TRBV9 and J usage is TRBJ1-5; unclear D gene. This CDR3 region has 13 residues. V lost 1 base, J lost 1 base, and 3 bases lay in between. Germline V gives CDR1 SGDLS, CDR2 YYNGEE. The CDR3 coding sequence is TGTGCCAGCAGCGTATACAGCAATCAGCCCCAGCATTTT. Amino acid sequence: CASSVYSNQPQHF.

The chain combines TRBV10-3 with TRBJ1-3; no clear D gene. The germline V gene encodes CDR1 ENHRY and CDR2 SYGVKD. The germline V and J ends were trimmed by 7 bases and 0 bases, with 7 bases remaining between them. The CDR3 is made up of 13 amino acids. CDR3 amino acids: CAIMRDSGNTIYF. The CDR3 DNA follows: TGTGCCATCATGCGGGACTCTGGAAACACCATATATTTT.

The chain carries TRBV27 and TRBJ2-1, with 9 positions matching TRBD2. The germline V gene encodes CDR1 MNHEY and CDR2 SMNVEV (reference sequence). The CDR3 loop spans 20 amino acids. With V trimmed by 3 bases and J by 6 bases, 21 bases remained unmatched. CDR3 nucleotide sequence: TGTGCCAGCAGTTTCCGTGTTAAGCCACCGGGCGGGAGGGCTCCCAATGAGCAGTTCTTC. Translated, it gives CASSFRVKPPGGRAPNEQFF.

This chain connects TRBV7-8 to TRBJ2-1; a possible D gene is TRBD1 (6 bases). This CDR3 is built from 15 residues. The germline V gene has CDR1 SGHVS and CDR2 FQNEAQ. V was clipped by 5 bases and J by 4 bases, with 15 bases between them. CDR3: CASSQPGHLYNEQFF. The CDR3, as DNA: TGTGCCAGCAGCCAGCCGGGACATTTATACAATGAGCAGTTCTTC.

The chain carries TRBV18 and TRBJ2-2, with 12 bases identical to TRBD2. Looked up from germline, CDR1 is KGHSH and CDR2 is LQKENI. The CDR3 contains 16 residues. Losses at the gene ends were 3 bases for V and 6 bases for J; bases not matched to a gene: 5. For the CDR3, the DNA is TGTGCCAGCTCACCTACGACTAGCGGGAGTGCCGGGGAGCTGTTTTTT. Its protein is CASSPTTSGSAGELFF.

The gene calls are TRBV5-4 and TRBJ2-1, with no clear D. The CDR3 is 13 amino acids. Germline V gene data show CDR1 as SGHNT and CDR2 as YYREEE (reference sequence). Trimming left V 9 bases short and J 3 bases short, with 13 bases between. CDR3 DNA sequence: TGTGCCACAGCCGTTGCAATCTACAATGAGCAGTTCTTC. This sequence encodes CATAVAIYNEQFF.

The chain joins TRBV9 to TRBJ2-5; possible D gene TRBD1, 6 bases. Germline CDR1 is SGDLS and CDR2 is YYNGEE. V was clipped by 3 bases and J by 5 bases, with 8 bases between them. The CDR3 is 12 amino acids. Written as DNA, the CDR3 is TGTGCCAGCAGCGCGCAGGGGGAGACCCAGTACTTC. Its protein is CASSAQGETQYF.

The genes are TRBV6-5 and TRBJ2-1, with a tentative D call TRBD1 (6 bases). CDR3 size: 15 residues. Trimming shortened V by 4 bases and J by 2 bases, and 12 bases separated the two germline ends. Germline CDR1 MNHEY, CDR2 SVGAGI. The DNA of the CDR3 is TGTGCCAGCAGTTTCAGACAGGCGGCCTACAATGAGCAGTTCTTC. This encodes CASSFRQAAYNEQFF.

The chain couples TRBV7-3 to TRBJ2-1; D may be TRBD1 or TRBD2 (6 bases each). Germline lookup yields CDR1 SGHTA and CDR2 FQGTGA. With 5 bases removed from V and 8 bases from J, the gap between germline ends came to 10 bases. This CDR3 spans 12 amino acids. This chain's CDR3 is CASSQGGYEQFF. The CDR3 nucleotides are TGTGCCAGCAGCCAAGGGGGGTATGAGCAGTTCTTC. The whole variable domain, filled in from reference TRBV7-3 and TRBJ2-1, reads GAGVSQTPSNKVTEKGKYVELRCDPISGHTALYWYRQSLGQGPEFLIYFQGTGAADDSGLPNDRFFAVRPEGSVSTLKIQRTERGDSAVYLCASSQGGYEQFFGPGTRLTVL.

J is TRBJ1-1 and V is TRBV14; D may be TRBD1 (5 bases). This CDR3 has 13 amino acids. V shed 4 bases and J shed 4 bases, with 10 bases lying between them. CDR1 and CDR2 (germline): SGHDN, FVKESK. Here the CDR3 reads CASSPTRVTEAFF. CDR3 sequence (DNA): TGTGCCAGCAGCCCCACCAGGGTCACTGAAGCTTTCTTT.

V and J are TRBV4-1 and TRBJ2-2, with TRBD2 matching 7 bases. The CDR3 runs to 16 residues. Germline-derived CDR1 and CDR2 are MGHRA and YSYEKL. The V and J ends lost 0 bases and 0 bases, in that order; junction bases with no gene match: 1. CDR3 residues: CASSQELAANTGELFF. CDR3 DNA: TGCGCCAGCAGCCAAGAGCTAGCGGCGAACACCGGGGAGCTGTTTTTT.

As for this clone: Other DNA sequences in the same sample also yield this CDR3. The chain joins TRBV11-2 to TRBJ1-2; no firm D call. With 1 base removed from V and 4 bases from J, the gap between germline ends came to 10 bases. Per the germline V gene, CDR1 is SGHAT and CDR2 is FQNNGV. The CDR3 length is 14 residues. The DNA of the CDR3 is TGTGCCAGCAGCTTAGTAGCGGGTCTCTATGGCTACACCTTC. Encoded protein: CASSLVAGLYGYTF.

V gene TRBV2 combines with J gene TRBJ2-6, with D tentatively TRBD1 (6 bases). Germline CDR1 and CDR2: SNHLY and FYNNEI. The V end lost 6 bases, the J end lost 8 bases, and 17 bases lay between the germline ends. This CDR3 contains 15 residues. The CDR3 DNA reads TGTGCCAGCAGGTCCTCGGGACACGGGACCAACGTCCTGACTTTC. This codes for CASRSSGHGTNVLTF.

The V gene is TRBV6-1, the J gene TRBJ2-7, with 7 nucleotides matching TRBD2. Germline V gene lookup returns CDR1 MNHNS and CDR2 SASEGT. This CDR3 spans 15 amino acids. The V segment lost 9 bases and the J segment 0 bases; nucleotides outside the gene matches: 11. For the CDR3, the DNA is TGTGCCAGTAAACAGACTAGCTTTAGCTCCTACGAGCAGTACTTC. This encodes CASKQTSFSSYEQYF.

This clone showed up just once. V gene TRBV30 combines with J gene TRBJ1-4; no firm D call. Germline V gene sequence: CDR1 GTSNPN, CDR2 SVGIG (reference sequence). V was pared by 6 bases and J by 4 bases, with 15 bases between. CDR3 length: 14 amino acids. The CDR3 DNA is TGTGCCTGCCCGAGGAGGGCCGATAATGAAAAACTGTTTTTT. This gives the protein CACPRRADNEKLFF.